A selection of T cell receptor beta chains follows, all from one sample in a study of blood T cell repertoires in COVID-19. Some clones are missing from TCRdb's copy, which holds only in-frame ones; the method was immunoSEQ multiplex PCR. The sample lists roughly 120,000 clones, 88% seen once, with about 1% in the top ten. Sequenced input: peripheral blood. These receptors all stem from a woman between 50 and 59 years old with active or convalescent COVID-19. Each CDR3 is given with its conserved first and last residue. D genes are given only for firm matches. Not all rows give a size; the values are once, few, many and, for expanded clones, a class.

J gene: TRBJ2-2; clone size: -; V gene: TRBV12-3/TRBV12-4; D gene: -; CDR3 protein: CASRTPNTGELFF; CDR3 DNA: TGTGCCAGCAGGACACCGAACACCGGGGAGCTGTTTTTT
J gene: TRBJ1-1; clone size: -; V gene: TRBV2; D gene: -; CDR3 protein: CASASQGINTEAFF; CDR3 DNA: TGTGCCAGCGCCTCACAGGGTATTAACACTGAAGCTTTCTTT
J gene: TRBJ1-5; clone size: -; V gene: TRBV19; D gene: TRBD1; CDR3 protein: CASNPRDRGRHNQPQHF; CDR3 DNA: TGTGCCAGTAACCCCCGTGACAGGGGCCGCCATAATCAGCCCCAGCATTTT
J gene: TRBJ2-3; clone size: -; V gene: TRBV10-3; D gene: -; CDR3 protein: CAIRAPTDTQYF; CDR3 DNA: TGTGCCATCAGGGCCCCGACAGATACGCAGTATTTT
J gene: TRBJ2-3; clone size: -; V gene: TRBV5-1; D gene: TRBD2; CDR3 protein: CASSLEGTSGRAGTQYF; CDR3 DNA: TGCGCCAGCAGCTTGGAGGGGACTAGCGGGAGGGCAGGTACGCAGTATTTT
J gene: TRBJ2-7; clone size: -; V gene: TRBV13; D gene: TRBD2; CDR3 protein: CASSPRGGRANEQYF; CDR3 DNA: TGTGCCAGCAGCCCGAGGGGTGGGAGGGCCAACGAGCAGTACTTC
J gene: TRBJ2-5; clone size: -; V gene: TRBV15; D gene: -; CDR3 protein: CATSRGSSEETQYF; CDR3 DNA: TGTGCCACCAGCAGAGGGTCCAGCGAAGAGACCCAGTACTTC
J gene: TRBJ2-7; clone size: -; V gene: TRBV18; D gene: TRBD1; CDR3 protein: CASSPRWTGGYLEQYF; CDR3 DNA: TGTGCCAGCTCACCAAGGTGGACAGGGGGTTATCTCGAGCAGTACTTC
J gene: TRBJ1-5; clone size: -; V gene: TRBV27; D gene: TRBD1; CDR3 protein: CASSNDRVSNQPQHF; CDR3 DNA: TGTGCCAGCAGTAACGACAGGGTTAGCAATCAGCCCCAGCATTTT
J gene: TRBJ2-2; clone size: -; V gene: TRBV18; D gene: TRBD2; CDR3 protein: CASSPRAGGFDTGELFF; CDR3 DNA: TGTGCCAGCTCACCACGAGCGGGAGGATTCGACACCGGGGAGCTGTTTTTT
J gene: TRBJ1-2; clone size: -; V gene: TRBV28; D gene: TRBD1; CDR3 protein: CASSRVRDRGNYGYTF; CDR3 DNA: TGTGCCAGCTCAAGGGTCCGGGACAGGGGGAATTATGGCTACACCTTC
J gene: TRBJ2-2; clone size: -; V gene: TRBV28; D gene: -; CDR3 protein: CASSLQGNTGELFF; CDR3 DNA: TGTGCCAGCAGTCTACAGGGGAACACCGGGGAGCTGTTTTTT
J gene: TRBJ1-6; clone size: -; V gene: TRBV18; D gene: -; CDR3 protein: CASSLRGGTQTPLHF; CDR3 DNA: TGTGCCAGCTCACTTCGCGGAGGGACGCAGACACCCCTCCACTTT
J gene: TRBJ2-7; clone size: -; V gene: TRBV7-9; D gene: TRBD1; CDR3 protein: CASNLGGPVYEQYF; CDR3 DNA: TGTGCCAGCAACTTAGGGGGCCCGGTCTACGAGCAGTACTTC
J gene: TRBJ2-7; clone size: -; V gene: TRBV27; D gene: -; CDR3 protein: CASSFRDSGSYEQYF; CDR3 DNA: TGTGCCAGCAGTTTCAGGGATAGCGGCTCCTACGAGCAGTACTTC
J gene: TRBJ2-5; clone size: -; V gene: TRBV20-1; D gene: -; CDR3 protein: CSATAPGTQYF; CDR3 DNA: TGCAGTGCTACTGCCCCCGGGACCCAGTACTTC
J gene: TRBJ2-1; clone size: few; V gene: TRBV7-9; D gene: -; CDR3 protein: CASTGLRRDNNEQFF; CDR3 DNA: TGTGCCAGCACCGGGTTGAGGAGGGATAACAATGAGCAGTTCTTC
J gene: TRBJ2-3; clone size: -; V gene: TRBV7-2; D gene: TRBD1; CDR3 protein: CASSSQGGTDTQYF; CDR3 DNA: TGTGCCAGCAGCTCCCAGGGGGGCACAGATACGCAGTATTTT
J gene: TRBJ2-1; clone size: -; V gene: TRBV7-7; D gene: -; CDR3 protein: CASSLGEQGGNEQFF; CDR3 DNA: TGTGCTAGCAGCTTAGGTGAACAGGGTGGTAATGAGCAGTTCTTC
J gene: TRBJ2-7; clone size: once; V gene: TRBV11-2; D gene: -; CDR3 protein: CASSLDQGTPAHF; CDR3 DNA: TGTGCCAGCAGCTTAGACCAGGGCACTCCAGCGCACTTC
J gene: TRBJ1-4; clone size: -; V gene: TRBV6-5; D gene: TRBD1; CDR3 protein: CASRGQGNEKLFF; CDR3 DNA: TGTGCCAGCAGGGGACAGGGGAATGAAAAACTGTTTTTT
J gene: TRBJ1-3; clone size: -; V gene: TRBV5-1; D gene: -; CDR3 protein: CASSPRQESSGNTIYF; CDR3 DNA: TGCGCCAGCAGCCCCCGACAGGAAAGCTCTGGAAACACCATATATTTT
J gene: TRBJ2-3; clone size: -; V gene: TRBV10-3; D gene: TRBD2; CDR3 protein: CATGGSTGADTQYF; CDR3 DNA: TGTGCCACCGGCGGGAGCACGGGGGCAGATACGCAGTATTTT
J gene: TRBJ1-2; clone size: -; V gene: TRBV24-1; D gene: -; CDR3 protein: CATSDAGLGGYTF; CDR3 DNA: TGTGCCACCAGTGATGCGGGATTGGGAGGCTACACCTTC
J gene: TRBJ1-2; clone size: few; V gene: TRBV6-5; D gene: -; CDR3 protein: CASSYSLRAYGYTF; CDR3 DNA: TGTGCCAGCAGTTACTCTTTGAGGGCGTATGGCTACACCTTC
J gene: TRBJ1-4; clone size: -; V gene: TRBV24-1; D gene: -; CDR3 protein: CATSDRDTFNEKLFF; CDR3 DNA: TGTGCCACCAGTGACCGGGACACTTTTAATGAAAAACTGTTTTTT